This section outlines one T cell receptor (beta chain) sequence together with its context. Which antigen it targets is not known. One base away there is no much larger clone; base qualities are not given. What this sample's time point label stands for: after neoadjuvant nivolumab, at surgical resection. Patients were newly diagnosed with stage II-IVA oral cavity squamous cell carcinoma and had received no prior systemic or radiation treatment. Everyone in the cohort had locally advanced, HPV-negative oral cavity squamous cell carcinoma. No culture maintenance or expansion was done, as the peripheral blood mononuclear cells went straight to analysis. The samples were drawn from a longitudinal correlative study tied to a single-arm phase II trial testing neoadjuvant nivolumab in oral cavity squamous cell carcinoma. Genomic DNA-based TCRbeta sequencing was performed on subject-matched pre- and post-treatment PBMCs and tumors from three responders and three non-responders. Peripheral blood mononuclear cells were collected once before nivolumab treatment and again after treatment, at the time of surgery. The Maxwell RSC DNA from Cells kit was used to isolate genomic DNA from PBMCs.

PBMC libraries used mostly around 500 ng of input genomic DNA for deep sequencing, with six replicates per sample. The immunoSEQ hsTCRbeta kit was used to prepare TCRbeta libraries, following the manufacturer's instructions. The completed libraries were mixed into a single pool at 3 nM, then sequenced with an Illumina NovaSeq 6000 S4 flow cell. The paper's data handling went like this. The immunoSEQ Analyzer was used for raw data preprocessing and quality control. The analysis was restricted to productive rearrangements, with each unique CDR3 amino acid sequence defining a clonotype. Using the R package tcR, the researchers computed the Gini-Simpson index as their estimate of repertoire clonality. Gini indices were compared with Student's t test, and associations with tumor size change were assessed by Pearson correlation. TCRdb provides this immuneACCESS table in a form limited to in-frame rearrangements. Some clones are lacking; in checked studies, under half of them reflect an unresolved V gene, and why the rest are absent is not known. V and J calls plus clone size are reproduced from that table; the DNA served to infer D and trimming. Counted in this sample were more than 10,000 clones; 71% of them appeared once. The top ten clones comprise 2% to 3% of the sample.

Trimming accounts for 0 bases at V and 4 bases at J, while the number of junction bases matched to no gene is 3. Taken from the germline V gene (reference sequence), the CDR1 and CDR2 loops are MNHNY and SVGAGI. The CDR3 contains 14 residues, cysteine and phenylalanine counted. Solely the CDR3 DNA is kept, with 42 bases framed from the first base. The source of the sample is a study of neoadjuvant anti-PD-1 for oral cavity cancer (dated by TCRdb to the early 2020s). Study-wide context: Three to four biweekly doses of nivolumab at 3 mg/kg were mostly administered to patients before curative-intent surgical resection. A 33% response rate was observed in the parent correlative cohort, in which more than nine patients were included. Responders were defined as patients with complete response, partial response or stable disease by RECIST 1.1; non-responders were defined as patients with progression. Patients without progression received a fourth nivolumab dose around day 43 and underwent definitive surgical resection on days 50-56.

Overall study results and their limits: A higher pretreatment blood Treg/Th17 ratio correlated with both higher pretreatment blood TCRbeta clonality and lower post-treatment tumor TCRbeta clonality. Within PBMCs, T cell clonality (Gini index) was significantly higher in non-responders than responders after neoadjuvant nivolumab. TCR analyses included only three patients per response group, and the authors called for larger cohorts for validation.

The chain uses TRBV6-6 and TRBJ2-7; 7 junctional bases match TRBD2. Sequenced material: PBMCs, taken after nivolumab (anti-PD-1) treatment. The source is a person between 40 and 80 years old with oral cavity squamous cell carcinoma. The DNA reads as follows: TGTGCCAGCAGTTACTCGCGGGAGTGGTACGAGCAGTACTTC. Its translation reads: CASSYSREWYEQYF.